This T cell receptor (beta chain) was identified during a study of PD-L1 blockade in urothelial cancer. Regarding time point: pretreatment peripheral blood. The CDR3 spans 11 residues. V was pared by 1 base and J by 5 bases, with 3 bases between. Germline V gene data show CDR1 as SGHRS and CDR2 as YFSETQ. Sequencing was performed with immunoSEQ multiplex PCR; in TCRdb, only in-frame clones are kept and a portion is missing. The table has about 79,000 clones, 85% seen once; the top ten hold roughly 6.6%. Sample: PBMCs, taken around atezolizumab (anti-PD-L1) treatment. The genes are TRBV5-1 and TRBJ2-5; no definite D call. This TCR was sampled from a man in his forties or fifties with urothelial cancer. The CDR3: CASSLSETQYF. As DNA, the CDR3 is TGCGCCAGCAGCTTGTCTGAGACCCAGTACTTC.